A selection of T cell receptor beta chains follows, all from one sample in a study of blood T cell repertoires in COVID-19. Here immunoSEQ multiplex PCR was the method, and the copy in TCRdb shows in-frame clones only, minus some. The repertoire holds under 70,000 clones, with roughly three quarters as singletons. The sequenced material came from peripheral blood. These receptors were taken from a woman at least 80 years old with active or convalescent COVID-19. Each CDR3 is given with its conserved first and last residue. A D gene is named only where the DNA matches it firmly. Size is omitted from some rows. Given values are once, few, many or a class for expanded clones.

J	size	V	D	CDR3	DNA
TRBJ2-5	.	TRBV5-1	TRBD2	CASSLGLAGARETQYF	TGCGCCAGCAGCTTGGGGTTAGCGGGGGCGAGGGAGACCCAGTACTTC
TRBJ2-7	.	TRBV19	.	CATGAYEQYF	TGTGCCACCGGAGCCTACGAGCAGTACTTC
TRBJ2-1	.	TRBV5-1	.	CASRTRWDEQFF	TGCGCCAGCAGGACTAGGTGGGATGAGCAGTTCTTC
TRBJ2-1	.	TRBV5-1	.	CASSLEDSSYNEQFF	TGCGCCAGCAGCTTGGAGGACAGCTCCTACAATGAGCAGTTCTTC
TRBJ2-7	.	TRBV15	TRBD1	CATSIDRETYEQYF	TGTGCCACCAGCATCGACAGGGAGACCTACGAGCAGTACTTC
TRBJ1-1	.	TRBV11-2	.	CASRGRTEAFF	TGTGCCAGCAGGGGGCGAACCGAAGCTTTCTTT
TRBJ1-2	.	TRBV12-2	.	CASRLEDRHWDYGYTF	TGTGCAAGTCGCTTAGAGGACAGACACTGGGACTATGGCTACACCTTC
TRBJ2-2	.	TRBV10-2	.	CASSELPAGGLFF	TGCGCCAGCAGTGAGTTGCCGGCGGGCGGGCTGTTTTTT
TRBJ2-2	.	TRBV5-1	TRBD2	CASSSRTSGGETGELFF	TGCGCCAGCAGCTCTAGGACTAGCGGGGGGGAAACCGGGGAGCTGTTTTTT
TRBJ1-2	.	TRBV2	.	CASSEAPRGNYGYTF	TGTGCCAGCAGTGAAGCGCCAAGAGGAAACTATGGCTACACCTTC
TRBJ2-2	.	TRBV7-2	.	CASSSLIASGELFF	TGTGCCAGCAGCTCGCTAATCGCGTCGGGGGAGCTGTTTTTT
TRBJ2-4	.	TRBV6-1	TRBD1	CASSEVTGAAKNIQYF	TGTGCCAGCAGTGAAGTTACAGGGGCCGCCAAAAACATTCAGTACTTC
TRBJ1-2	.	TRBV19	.	CASSPLNRQGAYGYTF	TGTGCCAGTAGTCCCTTAAACAGGCAAGGGGCCTATGGCTACACCTTC
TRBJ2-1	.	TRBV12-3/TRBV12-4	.	CASRSGLYNEQFF	TGTGCCAGCAGATCGGGACTCTACAATGAGCAGTTCTTC
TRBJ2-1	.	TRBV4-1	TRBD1	CASSKGQGEYNEQFF	TGCGCCAGCAGCAAAGGACAGGGGGAGTACAATGAGCAGTTCTTC
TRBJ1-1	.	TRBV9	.	CASSPPDVRGTEAFF	TGTGCCAGCAGCCCCCCCGACGTGCGGGGCACTGAAGCTTTCTTT
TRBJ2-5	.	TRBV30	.	CAWSWGPQETQYF	TGTGCCTGGAGTTGGGGGCCCCAAGAGACCCAGTACTTC
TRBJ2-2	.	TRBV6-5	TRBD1	CASFTGDTGELFF	TGTGCCAGTTTTACAGGGGACACCGGGGAGCTGTTTTTT
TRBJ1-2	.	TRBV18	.	CASSPSAENYGYTF	TGTGCCAGCTCACCATCTGCAGAAAACTATGGCTACACCTTC
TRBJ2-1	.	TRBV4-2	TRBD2	CASSQDRRGAYNEQFF	TGTGCCAGCAGCCAAGATAGGCGGGGGGCCTACAATGAGCAGTTCTTC
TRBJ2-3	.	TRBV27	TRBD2	CASSPAWAGEDTQYF	TGTGCCAGCAGCCCAGCCTGGGCGGGGGAAGATACGCAGTATTTT
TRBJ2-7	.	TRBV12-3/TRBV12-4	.	CASSFQGNEQYF	TGTGCCAGCAGTTTTCAGGGGAACGAGCAGTACTTC
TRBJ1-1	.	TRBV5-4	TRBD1	CASSPGQGRATEAFF	TGTGCCAGCAGCCCGGGACAGGGGAGGGCCACTGAAGCTTTCTTT
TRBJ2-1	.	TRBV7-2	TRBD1	CASSSQGDRGQFF	TGTGCCAGCAGCTCACAGGGGGATCGGGGGCAGTTCTTC
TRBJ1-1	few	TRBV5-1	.	CASSFSAGNTEAFF	TGCGCCAGCAGCTTTTCGGCAGGGAACACTGAAGCTTTCTTT
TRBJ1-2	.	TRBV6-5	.	CASSYRQGLHYGYTF	TGTGCCAGCAGTTACAGGCAGGGCCTTCACTATGGCTACACCTTC
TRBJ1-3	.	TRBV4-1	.	CASSQDRFGEARGNTIYF	TGCGCCAGCAGCCAAGATCGCTTCGGTGAGGCGAGGGGAAACACCATATATTTT
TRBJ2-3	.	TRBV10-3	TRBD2	CAISITSGSHTDTQYF	TGTGCCATCAGTATAACTAGCGGATCCCACACAGATACGCAGTATTTT
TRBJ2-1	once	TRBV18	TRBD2	CASSPQVKRGGAYNEQFF	TGTGCCAGCTCACCACAGGTAAAGCGGGGGGGAGCCTACAATGAGCAGTTCTTC
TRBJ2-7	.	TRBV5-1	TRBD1	CASSLVGQGRYEQYF	TGCGCCAGCAGCTTGGTAGGACAGGGGAGATACGAGCAGTACTTC
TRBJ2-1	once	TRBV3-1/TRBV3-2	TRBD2	CASRRLAGGFTNEQFF	TGTGCCAGCAGGAGACTAGCGGGGGGTTTCACGAATGAGCAGTTCTTC
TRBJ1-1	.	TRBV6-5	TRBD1	CASSSRTGGNTEAFF	TGTGCCAGCAGTTCGCGGACAGGGGGGAACACTGAAGCTTTCTTT
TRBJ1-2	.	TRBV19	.	CASSITTGLVYGYTF	TGTGCCAGTAGTATTACGACAGGCCTAGTCTATGGCTACACCTTC
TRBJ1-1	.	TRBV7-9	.	CASSLTGTTEAFF	TGTGCCAGCAGCTTAACAGGGACCACTGAAGCTTTCTTT
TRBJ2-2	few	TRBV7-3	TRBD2	CASSLTPRLARYTGELFF	TGTGCCAGCAGCTTAACTCCCCGACTAGCTAGGTACACCGGGGAGCTGTTTTTT
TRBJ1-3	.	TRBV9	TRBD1	CASSLGQGSPSGNTIYF	TGTGCCAGCAGCCTAGGACAGGGCTCCCCCTCTGGAAACACCATATATTTT
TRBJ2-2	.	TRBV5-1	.	CASSFSQGNTGELFF	TGCGCCAGCAGCTTTTCACAGGGGAACACCGGGGAGCTGTTTTTT
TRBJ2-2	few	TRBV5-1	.	CASSGTPLKNTGELFF	TGCGCCAGCAGTGGGACACCCTTGAAGAACACCGGGGAGCTGTTTTTT
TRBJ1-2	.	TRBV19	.	CASSSKTTNYGYTF	TGTGCCAGTAGTTCAAAGACAACTAACTATGGCTACACCTTC
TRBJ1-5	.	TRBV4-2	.	CASSQDGRENQPQHF	TGTGCCAGCAGCCAAGATGGGCGGGAGAATCAGCCCCAGCATTTT
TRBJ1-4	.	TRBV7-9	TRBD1	CASTRTGDEKLFF	TGTGCCAGTACCAGGACAGGGGATGAAAAACTGTTTTTT
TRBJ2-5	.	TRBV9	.	CASSAHGGGEETQYF	TGTGCCAGCAGCGCCCATGGGGGAGGCGAAGAGACCCAGTACTTC
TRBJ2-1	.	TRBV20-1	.	CSAKLYNEQFF	TGCAGTGCTAAACTTTACAATGAGCAGTTCTTC
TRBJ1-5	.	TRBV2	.	CASSPQGGGVGPQHF	TGTGCCAGCAGTCCTCAGGGAGGGGGAGTTGGGCCCCAGCATTTT
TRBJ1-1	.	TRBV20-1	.	CSASQGSNFATEAFF	TGCAGTGCTAGTCAAGGTAGCAATTTCGCCACTGAAGCTTTCTTT
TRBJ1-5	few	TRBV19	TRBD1	CASSLGTGGAGQPQHF	TGTGCCAGTAGTCTCGGTACAGGGGGCGCCGGTCAGCCCCAGCATTTT
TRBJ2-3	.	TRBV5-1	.	CASSLVERDTQYF	TGCGCCAGCAGCTTGGTGGAGCGAGATACGCAGTATTTT
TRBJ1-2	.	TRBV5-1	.	CASSLGSLGENYGYTF	TGCGCCAGCAGCTTGGGATCTCTTGGAGAAAACTATGGCTACACCTTC
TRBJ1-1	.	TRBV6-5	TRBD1	CASRGQRDTEAFF	TGTGCCAGCAGGGGACAGAGAGACACTGAAGCTTTCTTT
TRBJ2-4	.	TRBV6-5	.	CASSYSSDRNIQYF	TGTGCCAGCAGTTACTCATCGGACAGAAACATTCAGTACTTC
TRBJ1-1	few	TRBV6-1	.	CASSEGGGRGTEAFF	TGTGCCAGCAGTGAAGGGGGGGGCCGTGGCACTGAAGCTTTCTTT
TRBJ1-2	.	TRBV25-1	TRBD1	CASSAGQAYGYTF	TGTGCCAGCAGTGCGGGACAGGCTTATGGCTACACCTTC
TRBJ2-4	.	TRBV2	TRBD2	CASAAGGNRAKNIQYF	TGTGCCAGCGCAGCGGGGGGCAACAGAGCCAAAAACATTCAGTACTTC
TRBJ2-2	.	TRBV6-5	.	CASSYSVGGPTGELFF	TGTGCCAGCAGTTACTCGGTCGGGGGGCCGACCGGGGAGCTGTTTTTT
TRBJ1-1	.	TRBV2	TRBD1	CASSGLNRGGEAFF	TGTGCCAGCAGTGGACTCAACAGGGGTGGTGAAGCTTTCTTT
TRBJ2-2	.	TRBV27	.	CATQPGEASTGELFF	TGTGCCACCCAGCCAGGGGAAGCGAGCACCGGGGAGCTGTTTTTT
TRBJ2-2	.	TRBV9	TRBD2	CASSVGNRGLAAGTGELFF	TGTGCCAGCAGCGTAGGAAATCGGGGACTAGCGGCGGGCACCGGGGAGCTGTTTTTT
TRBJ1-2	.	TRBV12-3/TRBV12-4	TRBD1	CASSSQGLGYTF	TGTGCCAGCAGTTCACAGGGGCTCGGCTACACCTTC
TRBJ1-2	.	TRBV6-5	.	CASSYVGLYGYTF	TGTGCCAGCAGTTACGTGGGGCTCTATGGCTACACCTTC
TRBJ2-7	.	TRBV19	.	CASSPRRSTEQYF	TGTGCCAGTAGTCCTCGGAGAAGTACCGAGCAGTACTTC